These 22 T cell receptor beta chains originate from one sample sequenced in a study of T cells in Graves' hyperthyroidism and ophthalmopathy. From RNA transcripts, TCR beta CDR3 regions were amplified. First-round RT-PCR targeting the TCR CDR3 was performed with the HTBI primer set. TCRdb redid the calling of the multiplex PCR reads with MiXCR, one entry per CDR3 protein. The table shows some 350,000 distinct CDR3 sequences, with approximately 15% occurring only once. The specimen was blood. Receptor source: a woman aged 18-29 years with Graves' hyperthyroidism that later progressed to Graves' ophthalmopathy.

Worth noting for this clonotype: One base away lies a much larger clone, so this may be a sequencing read error. This rearrangement joins TRBV20-1 to TRBJ2-5; D is unresolved. There are 15 residues in the CDR3. Germline V gives CDR1 DFQATT, CDR2 SNEGSKA (reference sequence). CDR3 region: CSAGLASWYQQTQYF. The CDR3 nucleotides are TGCAGTGCGGGGTTGGCTAGTTGGTACCAACAGACCCAGTACTTC.

This clonotype was observed a handful of times. The germline gene is not matched at one end of the junction; a read error may be the cause. The V call is TRBV5-1, the J call TRBJ2-2; the match to TRBD2 covers 9 bases. The CDR3 contains 15 residues. CDR1 is SGHRS, CDR2 YFSETQ, per germline. The chain's CDR3 is CASSYGLALGGELFF. The DNA of the CDR3 is TGTGCCAGCAGCTATGGACTAGCGCTCGGCGGGGAGCTGTTTTTT.

This clonotype was observed many times. This rearrangement joins TRBV24-1 to TRBJ2-2; 8 bases line up with TRBD1. Germline CDR1 KGHDR, CDR2 SFDVKD. V shed 4 bases and J 1 base; nucleotides not matched to a gene: 4. CDR3 length: 16 amino acids. The CDR3 sequence is CATSEAGTGNTGELFF. In DNA form, the CDR3 reads TGTGCCACCAGTGAGGCCGGGACAGGGAACACCGGGGAGCTGTTTTTT.

This clonotype was detected ten times or more. The rearrangement joins TRBV2 to TRBJ1-6; D gene ambiguous. The germline CDR1 and CDR2 sequences are SNHLY and FYNNEI. Trimming shortened V by 3 bases and J by 9 bases, and 12 bases separated the two germline ends. CDR3 length: 14 amino acids. Here the CDR3 DNA reads TGTGCCAGCAGTGAGGAGGGCGTCGCTTCACCCCTCCACTTT. Amino acid sequence: CASSEEGVASPLHF.

The sample holds many counts of this clonotype. The chain uses TRBV7-2 and TRBJ1-1; D is undetermined. The germline V and J ends were trimmed by 1 base and 4 bases, with 13 bases remaining between them. Germline assignment: CDR1 SGHTA and CDR2 FQGNSA. The CDR3 sequence is 15 residues long. In nucleotides, the CDR3 is TGTGCCAGCAGCTTAGTGGTAAATCAGCCCACTGAAGCTTTCTTT. Translating gives CASSLVVNQPTEAFF. Drawing the rest from reference TRBV7-2 and TRBJ1-1, the complete variable domain is GAGVSQSPSNKVTEKGKDVELRCDPISGHTALYWYRQSLGQGLEFLIYFQGNSAPDKSGLPSDRFSAERTGGSVSTLTIQRTQQEDSAVYLCASSLVVNQPTEAFFGQGTRLTVV.

This clonotype occurred many times. The chain has TRBV10-3 and TRBJ2-1; TRBD2 matches at 10 bases. V lost 2 bases to trimming and J lost 8 bases; unmatched junction nucleotides: 15. The germline gives CDR1 ENHRY, CDR2 SYGVKD. CDR3 length: 18 amino acids. The CDR3 protein is CAISEGPPSSGSGDEQFF. The CDR3 DNA reads TGTGCCATCAGTGAGGGGCCCCCTTCTAGCGGGAGCGGCGATGAGCAGTTCTTC.

This clonotype has ten or more counts. The chain has TRBV2 and TRBJ2-3, with TRBD2 identical over 13 bases. The CDR3 length is 14 residues. Germline CDR1 SNHLY, CDR2 FYNNEI. V dropped 10 bases and J dropped 6; count of bases not matched to a gene: 7. The CDR3 DNA sequence: TGTGCCACCAGACCGGGACTAGCGGGGGATACGCAGTATTTT. Protein product: CATRPGLAGDTQYF. The whole variable domain, filled in from reference TRBV2 and TRBJ2-3, reads EPEVTQTPSHQVTQMGQEVILRCVPISNHLYFYWYRQILGQKVEFLVSFYNNEISEKSEIFDDQFSVERPDGSNFTLKIRSTKLEDSAMYFCATRPGLAGDTQYFGPGTRLTVL.

Ten or more counts support this clonotype. This chain connects TRBV20-1 to TRBJ2-5, with 11 bases lining up with TRBD2. Germline lookup yields CDR1 DFQATT and CDR2 SNEGSKA (reference sequence). The CDR3 runs to 17 residues. The V and J ends lost 1 base and 5 bases, in that order; junction bases with no gene match: 12. CDR3 residues: CSARAVAGGPRRETQYF. Here the CDR3 DNA reads TGCAGTGCTAGAGCGGTAGCGGGAGGGCCGAGGAGGGAGACCCAGTACTTC.

This clonotype was seen a few times. The chain uses TRBV27 and TRBJ2-1; unclear D gene. Germline V gene data show CDR1 as MNHEY and CDR2 as SMNVEV (reference sequence). The ends were cut back, 10 bases at V and 9 bases at J, with 13 bases in the middle. This CDR3 comprises 11 residues. The CDR3 nucleotides read TGTGCCATCCGAAGAGGCGGTGAGCAGTTCTTC. Its protein product is CAIRRGGEQFF.

This chain connects TRBV7-2 to TRBJ1-4; perhaps TRBD1 as D (5 bases). The ends were cut back, 2 bases at V and 5 bases at J, with 12 bases in the middle. CDR3 length: 15 residues. The germline V gene has CDR1 SGHTA and CDR2 FQGNSA. The CDR3 coding sequence is TGTGCCAGCAGCTTATTCGTGACAGAAAATGAAAAACTGTTTTTT. Protein sequence: CASSLFVTENEKLFF.

The rearrangement joins TRBV20-1 to TRBJ2-1; 8 bases map to TRBD1. Trimming took 3 bases from V and 6 from J; bases not matched to a gene: 7. This CDR3 is 14 amino acids long. CDR1 and CDR2 (germline): DFQATT, SNEGSKA (reference sequence). The CDR3 DNA reads as TGCAGTGCTAGGCCCAGGGGGCTTGGCAATGAGCAGTTCTTC. This gives the protein CSARPRGLGNEQFF.

This clonotype was recorded many times. V is TRBV12-3 or TRBV12-4 and J is TRBJ2-5, with D unresolved. There are 12 residues in the CDR3. The V end was cut by 2 bases, the J end by 5 bases, with 6 bases between. This CDR3 reads CASSLQSETQYF. The CDR3 DNA reads as TGTGCCAGCAGTTTACAGAGCGAGACCCAGTACTTC.

This clonotype was seen many times. V is TRBV27 and J is TRBJ1-5; no definite D call. The V gene's germline CDR1 is MNHEY and CDR2 SMNVEV (reference sequence). The CDR3 is 13 residues long. Trimming removed 2 bases at V and 2 bases at J, with 4 bases between. CDR3 sequence reads: CASSLRGNQPQHF. DNA for the CDR3: TGTGCCAGCAGTTTAAGGGGCAATCAGCCCCAGCATTTT.

This clonotype was recorded many times. The chain joins TRBV28 to TRBJ2-7; either TRBD1 or TRBD2 may supply D (6 bases each). V was trimmed by 4 bases and J by 3 bases, leaving 16 bases between them. The CDR3 extends over 15 amino acids. Germline V gene lookup returns CDR1 MDHEN and CDR2 SYDVKM. In DNA, the CDR3 is TGTGCCAGCAGTTCCGGGGGCGGACGGGACTACGAGCAGTACTTC. Translation gives CASSSGGGRDYEQYF. The whole variable domain, remainder taken from reference TRBV28 and TRBJ2-7, is DVKVTQSSRYLVKRTGEKVFLECVQDMDHENMFWYRQDPGLGLRLIYFSYDVKMKEKGDIPEGYSVSREKKERFSLILESASTNQTSMYLCASSSGGGRDYEQYFGPGTRLTVT.

A remark on this clonotype: This could be a read error, since a much larger clone is one nucleotide away. This chain joins TRBV5-4 and TRBJ2-1, with D perhaps TRBD2 (6 bases). Germline loops: CDR1 SGHNT, CDR2 YYREEE (reference sequence). This CDR3 is built from 11 residues. Trimming removed 3 bases from V and 8 bases from J, with 6 bases in between. CDR3 protein: CASSWGDEQFF. Written as DNA, the CDR3 is TGTGCCAGCAGCTGGGGGGATGAGCAGTTCTTC.

Many counts were recorded for this clonotype. V is TRBV7-9 and J is TRBJ1-5; D is unclear. Germline lookup yields CDR1 SEHNR and CDR2 FQNEAQ (reference sequence). This CDR3 is built from 14 residues. V was shortened by 3 bases and J by 4 bases, with 10 bases between the two germline ends. The CDR3 DNA is TGTGCCAGCAGCTTTTCCGGTGGTAATCAGCCCCAGCATTTT. Encoded protein: CASSFSGGNQPQHF.

This clonotype was detected a few times. Since a much larger clone is just one base distant, this may be a read error. V and J are TRBV11-2 and TRBJ2-1; D call uncertain. Germline V lookup: CDR1 SGHAT, CDR2 FQNNGV. The CDR3 consists of 15 residues. CDR3 bases: TGTGTCAGCAGCTTAGCATGGCTAGAGGACAATGAGCAGTTCTTC. Protein product: CVSSLAWLEDNEQFF.

This clonotype appeared a few times. The chain couples TRBV20-1 to TRBJ2-7; TRBD1 is a possible D gene (5 bases). This CDR3 comprises 15 residues. Trimming took off 4 bases at V and 4 bases at J, with 20 bases between the two ends. Germline-derived CDR1 and CDR2 are DFQATT and SNEGSKA (reference sequence). Here the CDR3 DNA reads TGCAGTGCTACCCCACAGGAAACCTCGAGGTACGAGCAGTACTTC. It yields the protein CSATPQETSRYEQYF.

This clonotype was counted only a few times. This rearrangement joins TRBV10-3 to TRBJ2-1, with D tentatively TRBD1 (5 bases). This CDR3 has 13 amino acids. Trimming stripped 2 bases from V and 4 bases from J, with 6 bases between. Germline CDR1 reads ENHRY; CDR2 reads SYGVKD. The CDR3 region has the DNA TGTGCCATCAGTGAGGACAGTTACAATGAGCAGTTCTTC. This translates into CAISEDSYNEQFF.

This clonotype showed up many times. The V call is TRBV11-2, the J call TRBJ2-3; TRBD2 matches 8 bases. Looked up from germline, CDR1 is SGHAT and CDR2 is FQNNGV. J lost 4 bases, V lost 3 bases, and 6 bases had no gene match. CDR3 size: 15 residues. CDR3 sequence (DNA): TGTGCCAGCAGCTTTCCGGGACTAGGGGCAGATACGCAGTATTTT. It yields the protein CASSFPGLGADTQYF.

The V and J genes are TRBV18 and TRBJ1-5, with D unclear. The CDR3 extends over 15 amino acids. The V gene's germline CDR1 is KGHSH and CDR2 LQKENI. Deletions cut 0 bases from V and 1 base from J, with 7 bases between. The CDR3 DNA follows: TGTGCCAGCTCACCACCGGGAAGGAGCAATCAGCCCCAGCATTTT. It encodes CASSPPGRSNQPQHF.

This clonotype was seen many times. The V call is TRBV6-1, the J call TRBJ2-1; TRBD2 agrees at 11 bases. V shed 4 bases and J 0 bases; nucleotides not matched to a gene: 5. This CDR3 has 17 residues. Germline-derived CDR1 and CDR2 are MNHNS and SASEGT. The CDR3 loop reads CASSGTSGLLSYNEQFF. CDR3 bases: TGTGCCAGCAGTGGGACTAGCGGGCTTCTCTCCTACAATGAGCAGTTCTTC.